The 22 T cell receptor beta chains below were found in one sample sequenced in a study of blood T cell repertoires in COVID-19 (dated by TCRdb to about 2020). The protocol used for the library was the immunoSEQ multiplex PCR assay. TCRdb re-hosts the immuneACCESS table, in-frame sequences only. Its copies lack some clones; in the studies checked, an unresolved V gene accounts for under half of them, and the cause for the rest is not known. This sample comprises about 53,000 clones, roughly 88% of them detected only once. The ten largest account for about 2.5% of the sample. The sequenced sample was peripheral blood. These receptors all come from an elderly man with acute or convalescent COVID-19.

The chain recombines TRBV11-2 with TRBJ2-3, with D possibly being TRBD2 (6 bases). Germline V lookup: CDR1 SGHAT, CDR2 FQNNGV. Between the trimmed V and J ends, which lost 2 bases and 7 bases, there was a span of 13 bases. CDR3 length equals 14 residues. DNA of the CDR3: TGTGCCAGCAGCTTAACGGGCGGGGAAAATACGCAGTATTTT. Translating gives CASSLTGGENTQYF.

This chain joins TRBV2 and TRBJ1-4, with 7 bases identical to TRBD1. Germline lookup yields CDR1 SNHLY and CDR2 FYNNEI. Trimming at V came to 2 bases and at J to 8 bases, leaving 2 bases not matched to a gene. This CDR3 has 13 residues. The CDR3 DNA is TGTGCCAGCAGTGAAAGGGGGCGGGAAAAACTGTTTTTT. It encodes CASSERGREKLFF.

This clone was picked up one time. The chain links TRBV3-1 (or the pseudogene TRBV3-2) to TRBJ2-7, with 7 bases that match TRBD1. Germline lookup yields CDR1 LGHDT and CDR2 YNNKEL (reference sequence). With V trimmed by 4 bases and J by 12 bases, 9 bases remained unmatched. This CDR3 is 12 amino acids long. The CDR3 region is CASSPLAGGTYF. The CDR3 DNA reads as TGTGCCAGCAGCCCACTGGCAGGGGGTACGTACTTC.

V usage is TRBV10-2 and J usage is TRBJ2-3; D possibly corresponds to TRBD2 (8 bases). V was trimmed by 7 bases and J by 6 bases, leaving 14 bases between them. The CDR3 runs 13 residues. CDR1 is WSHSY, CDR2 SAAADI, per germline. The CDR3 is CASTGGGEDTQYF. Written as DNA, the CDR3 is TGCGCCAGCACGGGAGGGGGCGAGGATACGCAGTATTTT.

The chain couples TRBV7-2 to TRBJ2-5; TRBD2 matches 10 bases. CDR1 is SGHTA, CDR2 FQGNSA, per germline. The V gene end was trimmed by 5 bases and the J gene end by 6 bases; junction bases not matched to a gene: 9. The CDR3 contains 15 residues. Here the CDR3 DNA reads TGTGCCAGCAGCCAGCGGGGGGGGCGCCAGCAGACCCAGTACTTC. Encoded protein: CASSQRGGRQQTQYF.

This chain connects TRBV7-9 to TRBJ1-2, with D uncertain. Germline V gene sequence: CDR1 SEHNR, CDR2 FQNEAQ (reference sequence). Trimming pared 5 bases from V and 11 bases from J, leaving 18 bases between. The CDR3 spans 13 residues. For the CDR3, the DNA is TGTGCCAGCAGCCGACTAAATGACAATTCGTACACCTTC. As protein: CASSRLNDNSYTF.

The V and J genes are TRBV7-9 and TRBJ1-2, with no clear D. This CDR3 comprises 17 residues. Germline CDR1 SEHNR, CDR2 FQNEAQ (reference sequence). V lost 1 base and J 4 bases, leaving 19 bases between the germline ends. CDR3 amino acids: CASSLDWRAAGTYGYTF. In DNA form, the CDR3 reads TGTGCCAGCAGCTTAGATTGGAGAGCAGCTGGTACCTATGGCTACACCTTC.

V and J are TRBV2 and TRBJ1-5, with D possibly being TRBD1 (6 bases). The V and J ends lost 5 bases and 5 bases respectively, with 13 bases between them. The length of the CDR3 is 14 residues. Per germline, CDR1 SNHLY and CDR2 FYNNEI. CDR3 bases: TGTGCCAGCAGTTTAAGGGGGGGCCATCAGCCCCAGCATTTT. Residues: CASSLRGGHQPQHF.

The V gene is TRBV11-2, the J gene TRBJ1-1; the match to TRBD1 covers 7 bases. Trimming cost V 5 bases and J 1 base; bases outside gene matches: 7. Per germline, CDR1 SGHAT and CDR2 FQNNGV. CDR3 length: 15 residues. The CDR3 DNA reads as TGTGCCAGCAGCCAGATGACAGGGAGGAACACTGAAGCTTTCTTT. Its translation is CASSQMTGRNTEAFF. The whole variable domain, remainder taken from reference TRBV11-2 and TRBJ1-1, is EAGVAQSPRYKIIEKRQSVAFWCNPISGHATLYWYQQILGQGPKLLIQFQNNGVVDDSQLPKDRFSAERLKGVDSTLKIQPAKLEDSAVYLCASSQMTGRNTEAFFGQGTRLTVV.

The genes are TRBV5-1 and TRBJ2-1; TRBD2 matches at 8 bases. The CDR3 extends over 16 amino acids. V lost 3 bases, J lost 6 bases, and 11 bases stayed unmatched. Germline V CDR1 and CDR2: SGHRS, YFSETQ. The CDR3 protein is CASSSGGASGRNEQFF. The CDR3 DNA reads TGCGCCAGCAGCTCTGGTGGGGCTAGCGGGCGCAATGAGCAGTTCTTC.

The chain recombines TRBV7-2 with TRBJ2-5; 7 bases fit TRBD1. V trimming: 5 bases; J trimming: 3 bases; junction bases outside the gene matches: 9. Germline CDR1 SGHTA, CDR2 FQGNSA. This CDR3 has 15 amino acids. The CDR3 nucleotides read TGTGCCAGCAGCAGGACAGGTCGGTCGGAAGAGACCCAGTACTTC. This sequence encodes CASSRTGRSEETQYF.

In DNA form, the CDR3 reads TGTGCCAGCAGCTTAGCCAGGGGGATCGGCGGGGGCTACACCTTC. Its translation is CASSLARGIGGGYTF. The chain recombines TRBV13 with TRBJ1-2, with 7 bases fitting TRBD1. The CDR3 totals 15 residues. Germline V lookup: CDR1 PRHDT, CDR2 FYEKMQ (reference sequence). Germline trimming cut 1 base from V and 8 bases from J; bases unmatched to any gene: 10. Supplemented by reference TRBV13 and TRBJ1-2, the full variable domain reads AAGVIQSPRHLIKEKRETATLKCYPIPRHDTVYWYQQGPGQDPQFLISFYEKMQSDKGSIPDRFSAQQFSDYHSELNMSSLELGDSALYFCASSLARGIGGGYTFGSGTRLTVV.

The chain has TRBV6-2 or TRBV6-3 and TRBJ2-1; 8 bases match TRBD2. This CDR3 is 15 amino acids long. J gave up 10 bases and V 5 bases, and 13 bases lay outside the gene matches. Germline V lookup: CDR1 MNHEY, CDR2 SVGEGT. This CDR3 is CASSQAGGPFGEQFF. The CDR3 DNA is TGTGCCAGCAGTCAGGCGGGGGGACCATTTGGAGAGCAGTTCTTC.

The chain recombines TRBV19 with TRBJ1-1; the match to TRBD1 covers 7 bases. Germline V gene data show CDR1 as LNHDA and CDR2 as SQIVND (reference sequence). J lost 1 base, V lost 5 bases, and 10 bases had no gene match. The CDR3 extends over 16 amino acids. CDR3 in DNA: TGTGCCAGTAGTTCGCCGGGACAGTCAAGGAACACTGAAGCTTTCTTT. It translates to CASSSPGQSRNTEAFF.

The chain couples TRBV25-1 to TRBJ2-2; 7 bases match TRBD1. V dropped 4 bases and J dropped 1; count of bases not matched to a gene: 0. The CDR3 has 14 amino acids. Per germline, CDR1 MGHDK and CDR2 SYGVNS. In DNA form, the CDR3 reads TGTGCCAGCAGTGGGACAGGGAACACCGGGGAGCTGTTTTTT. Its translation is CASSGTGNTGELFF.

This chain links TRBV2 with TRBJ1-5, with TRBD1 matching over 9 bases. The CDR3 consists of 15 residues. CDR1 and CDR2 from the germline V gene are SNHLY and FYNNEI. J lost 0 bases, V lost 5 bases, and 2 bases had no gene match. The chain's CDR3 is CASSWGQGSNQPQHF. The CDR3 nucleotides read TGTGCCAGCAGTTGGGGACAGGGTAGCAATCAGCCCCAGCATTTT.

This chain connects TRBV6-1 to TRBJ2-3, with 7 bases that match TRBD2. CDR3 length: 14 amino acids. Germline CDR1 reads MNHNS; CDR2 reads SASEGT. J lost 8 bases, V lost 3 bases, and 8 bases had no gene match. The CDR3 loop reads CASSEASGGGTQYF. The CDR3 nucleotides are TGTGCCAGCAGTGAGGCTAGCGGTGGAGGTACGCAGTATTTT.

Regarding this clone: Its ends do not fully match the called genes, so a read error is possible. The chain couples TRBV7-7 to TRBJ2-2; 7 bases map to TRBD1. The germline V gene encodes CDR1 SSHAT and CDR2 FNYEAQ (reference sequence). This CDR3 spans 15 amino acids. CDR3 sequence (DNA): TGTGCTAGCAGCTTAGATGGGACAGTCACCGGGGAGCTGTTTTTT. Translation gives CASSLDGTVTGELFF.

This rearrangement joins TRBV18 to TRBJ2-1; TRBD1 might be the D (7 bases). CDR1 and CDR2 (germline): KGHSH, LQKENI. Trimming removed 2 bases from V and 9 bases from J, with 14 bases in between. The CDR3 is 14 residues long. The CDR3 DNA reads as TGTGCCAGCTCACCAAAGGCAGGGGGGAGTGAGCAGTTCTTC. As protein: CASSPKAGGSEQFF.

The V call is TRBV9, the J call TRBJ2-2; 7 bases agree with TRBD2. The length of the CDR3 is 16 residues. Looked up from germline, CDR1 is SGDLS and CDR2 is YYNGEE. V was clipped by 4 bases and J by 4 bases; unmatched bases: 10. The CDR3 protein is CASSPSGGSVTGELFF. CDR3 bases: TGTGCCAGCAGCCCTTCCGGGGGGTCGGTCACCGGGGAGCTGTTTTTT.

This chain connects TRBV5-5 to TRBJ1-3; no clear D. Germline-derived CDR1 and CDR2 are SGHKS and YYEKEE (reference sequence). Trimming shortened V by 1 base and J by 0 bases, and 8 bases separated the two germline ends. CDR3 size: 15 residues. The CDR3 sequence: CASSLSTPSGNTIYF. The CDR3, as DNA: TGTGCCAGCAGCTTGTCGACACCCTCTGGAAACACCATATATTTT.

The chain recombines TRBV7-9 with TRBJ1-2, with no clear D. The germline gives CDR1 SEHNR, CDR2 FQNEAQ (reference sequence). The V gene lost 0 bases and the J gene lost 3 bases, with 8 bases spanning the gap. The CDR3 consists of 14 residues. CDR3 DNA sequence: TGTGCCAGCAGCTTAGCAGGGAGGGACTATGGCTACACCTTC. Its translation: CASSLAGRDYGYTF. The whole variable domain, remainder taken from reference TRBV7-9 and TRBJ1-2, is DTGVSQNPRHKITKRGQNVTFRCDPISEHNRLYWYRQTLGQGPEFLTYFQNEAQLEKSRLLSDRFSAERPKGSFSTLEIQRTEQGDSAMYLCASSLAGRDYGYTFGSGTRLTVV.